This TCR beta chain was recorded in a study of blood T cell repertoires in COVID-19. In the study overall: Samples representing acute and convalescent COVID-19 were sourced from the United States, Italy and Spain. Sources were T cells, B-cell-depleted T cells, or PBMCs; the material itself was cDNA or gDNA.

CDR3 length: 16 amino acids. Germline V CDR1 and CDR2: MNHEY, SVGAGI. V trimming: 0 bases; J trimming: 3 bases; junction bases outside the gene matches: 4. This table comes from immunoSEQ multiplex PCR, and its TCRdb copy is limited to in-frame clones, with some not included. Here the sample spans 130,000 or so clones, approximately 88% being singletons. The receptor was derived from a man in his sixties with acute or convalescent COVID-19. The sequenced sample consisted of peripheral blood. The rearrangement uses TRBV6-5 and TRBJ2-3, with 9 bases matching TRBD2. This CDR3 reads CASSYSAGGETDTQYF. The CDR3 DNA reads as TGTGCCAGCAGTTACTCAGCGGGGGGAGAGACAGATACGCAGTATTTT.